The 9 T cell receptor beta chains below all came from one sample that was sequenced in a study of blood T cells in healthy people across ages. Primers used in a second PCR of roughly 7 to 12 cycles were a sample-barcoded 5' primer and a J-beta primer mix. TCRdb re-analysed the 5' RACE reads in MiXCR, keeping a single row per CDR3 protein. The profile shows more than 750,000 distinct CDR3 sequences, roughly 28% of them singletons. The sample was also reused in another study, on T cells of mothers and their children.

Material for sequencing was blood. The source of these receptors is a middle-aged woman in good health.

The table lists this clonotype with a few counts. The rearrangement uses TRBV5-1 and TRBJ2-1; 7 bases align to TRBD1. V was pared by 1 base and J by 6 bases, with 4 bases of the junction left unmatched. The CDR3 is 14 amino acids. Germline V gives CDR1 SGHRS, CDR2 YFSETQ. CDR3 sequence: CASSLTGTANEQFF. The CDR3 DNA reads as TGCGCCAGCAGCTTGACTGGGACAGCCAATGAGCAGTTCTTC.

This clonotype was observed at least ten times. The chain combines TRBV20-1 with TRBJ2-1; D is ambiguous. The ends were cut back, 6 bases at V and 4 bases at J, with 16 bases in the middle. Germline CDR1 reads DFQATT; CDR2 reads SNEGSKA (reference sequence). This CDR3 comprises 14 residues. CDR3 loop: CSALGSGVYNEQFF. CDR3 nucleotides: TGCAGTGCCCTGGGATCTGGAGTATACAATGAGCAGTTCTTC.

With regard to this clonotype: A junction boundary mismatches the germline segment, possibly from a read error. The V and J genes are TRBV29-1 and TRBJ1-5, with 8 bases lining up with TRBD1. Germline V CDR1 and CDR2: SQVTM, ANQGSEA. This CDR3 comprises 14 residues. The CDR3 DNA reads TGCAGCGCTGGAGATAACAGGGGGAATCGGCCCCAGCATTTT. Translating gives CSAGDNRGNRPQHF.

This clonotype showed up just a few times. The genes are TRBV28 and TRBJ1-5; 7 positions agree with TRBD1. V lost 8 bases, J lost 2 bases, and 9 bases stayed unmatched. The CDR3 has 15 amino acids. Germline V gene lookup returns CDR1 MDHEN and CDR2 SYDVKM. This chain's CDR3 is CASGHRGGGNQPQHF. The CDR3 DNA reads as TGTGCCAGCGGCCACAGGGGAGGGGGCAATCAGCCCCAGCATTTT.

This clonotype was detected many times. The chain couples TRBV6-6 to TRBJ2-5, with 8 nucleotides matching TRBD2. The germline V gene encodes CDR1 MNHNY and CDR2 SVGAGI (reference sequence). The CDR3 has 14 amino acids. CDR3: CALSSGRGGETQYF. The DNA for the CDR3 is TGTGCTCTCTCCTCCGGGAGGGGGGGCGAGACCCAGTACTTC.

The rearrangement uses TRBV4-3 and TRBJ1-6; tentative D call: TRBD1 (5 bases). The germline V and J ends were trimmed by 0 bases and 8 bases, with 11 bases remaining between them. This CDR3 contains 15 residues. CDR1 is LGHNA, CDR2 YSLEER, per germline. The chain's CDR3 is CASSQEGRADSPLHF. CDR3 DNA sequence: TGCGCCAGCAGCCAAGAGGGCAGGGCTGATTCACCCCTCCACTTT.

This clonotype was seen only a few times. This chain uses TRBV5-1 with TRBJ2-5, with D tentatively TRBD1 (5 bases). The end of the DNA aligns better with TRBJ2-7, so the J call may be wrong. The CDR3 runs 16 residues. The V gene's germline CDR1 is SGHRS and CDR2 YFSETQ. The CDR3 spells CASSLHILQGGSEQYF. In nucleotides, the CDR3 is TGCGCCAGCAGCTTGCATATCCTCCAGGGCGGCAGCGAGCAGTACTTC.

The sample holds a few counts of this clonotype. CDR3 in DNA: TGTGCCAGCAGTTACAGGACAGGGGGCCGGGAGCAGTACTTC. It codes for CASSYRTGGREQYF. This chain uses TRBV6-6 with TRBJ2-7, with 11 bases fitting TRBD1. The trim removed 2 bases at V and 7 bases at J, leaving 4 bases unmatched. CDR3 length: 14 amino acids. CDR1 MNHNY and CDR2 SVGAGI come from the germline V gene (reference sequence).

This clonotype was seen a single time. This sequence joins TRBV2 and TRBJ1-2; TRBD1 is a possible D gene (5 bases). Germline V gene data show CDR1 as SNHLY and CDR2 as FYNNEI. This CDR3 has 16 residues. Trimming took 4 bases from V and 4 from J, leaving 19 bases between them. CDR3 in amino acids: CASSVRQGKVSYGYTF. CDR3 nucleotides: TGTGCCAGCAGTGTACGCCAGGGTAAGGTATCCTATGGCTACACCTTC.